The 14 T cell receptor beta chains in this list originate from one sample, sequenced in a study of control samples from healthy donors and cancer patients. TCRdb's copy holds only in-frame clones and misses some; the assay was immunoSEQ multiplex PCR. The sample consists of 90,000 to 100,000 clones, about 81% of them appearing once. The specimen sequenced was PBMCs. The source is a man between 65 and 79 years old with lung cancer.

J is TRBJ2-1 and V is TRBV5-1; perhaps TRBD2 as D (6 bases). The CDR3 loop spans 15 amino acids. Deletions cut 4 bases from V and 0 bases from J, with 11 bases between. Germline loops: CDR1 SGHRS, CDR2 YFSETQ. Written as DNA, the CDR3 is TGCGCCAGCAGCCTGGGGGGTAGCTCCTACAATGAGCAGTTCTTC. It encodes CASSLGGSSYNEQFF. Full variable domain (missing parts from reference TRBV5-1 and TRBJ2-1): KAGVTQTPRYLIKTRGQQVTLSCSPISGHRSVSWYQQTPGQGLQFLFEYFSETQRNKGNFPGRFSGRQFSNSRSEMNVSTLELGDSALYLCASSLGGSSYNEQFFGPGTRLTVL.

This clone came up once. V and J are TRBV6-5 and TRBJ2-7, with a weak D call TRBD2 (7 bases). The germline V gene encodes CDR1 MNHEY and CDR2 SVGAGI. The CDR3 is 15 amino acids. The V end was cut by 7 bases, the J end by 2 bases, with 18 bases between. As DNA, the CDR3 is TGTGCCAGCATAGGTCGTCAGGGGAGGGCCTACGAGCAGTACTTC. Protein product: CASIGRQGRAYEQYF.

The chain recombines TRBV19 with TRBJ1-1, with 10 bases that match TRBD1. This CDR3 spans 16 amino acids. The V and J ends lost 3 bases and 5 bases, in that order; junction bases with no gene match: 9. Germline loops: CDR1 LNHDA, CDR2 SQIVND (reference sequence). The CDR3 DNA reads as TGTGCCAGTAGTATCCCCGGGACAGGGGAGGGGACTGAAGCTTTCTTT. Translation: CASSIPGTGEGTEAFF.

This clone was seen a handful of times. The V call is TRBV10-2, the J call TRBJ1-5; 9 positions match TRBD1. The CDR3 covers 14 residues. Germline V gene lookup returns CDR1 WSHSY and CDR2 SAAADI. V dropped 6 bases and J dropped 6; count of bases not matched to a gene: 6. The CDR3 loop reads CASRRGQGAQPQHF. Written as DNA, the CDR3 is TGCGCCAGCAGGAGGGGACAGGGAGCTCAGCCCCAGCATTTT.

This sequence joins TRBV11-2 and TRBJ2-6, with unresolved D. V was clipped by 1 base and J by 0 bases, with 7 bases between them. CDR1 is SGHAT and CDR2 is FQNNGV in the germline V gene. The CDR3 spans 16 residues. The CDR3 is CASSLGVPSGANVLTF. The CDR3 nucleotides are TGTGCCAGCAGCTTAGGGGTCCCCTCTGGGGCCAACGTCCTGACTTTC.

The chain uses TRBV6-5 and TRBJ1-1, with D perhaps TRBD1 (5 bases). Germline V lookup: CDR1 MNHEY, CDR2 SVGAGI. The V end was cut by 6 bases, the J end by 4 bases, with 15 bases between. This CDR3 comprises 14 residues. CDR3 sequence (DNA): TGTGCCAGCAGAAACCTCCCCGACAGCACTGAAGCTTTCTTT. It is translated as CASRNLPDSTEAFF.

This clone was recorded once. The chain employs TRBV4-3 and TRBJ2-2; 13 nucleotides match TRBD2. Trimming at V came to 0 bases and at J to 6 bases, leaving 7 bases not matched to a gene. The CDR3 spans 18 residues. Germline loops: CDR1 LGHNA, CDR2 YSLEER. The CDR3 DNA sequence: TGCGCCAGCAGCCAAGATCGGGGACTAGCGGGGTCTGCCGGGGAGCTGTTTTTT. The encoded protein is CASSQDRGLAGSAGELFF.

The chain employs TRBV4-3 and TRBJ1-1; D possibly corresponds to TRBD1 (5 bases). The germline V gene encodes CDR1 LGHNA and CDR2 YSLEER. V was cut by 5 bases and J by 1 base, with 17 bases left in between. The CDR3 consists of 16 residues. For the CDR3, the DNA is TGCGCCAGCAGCTTAGCCGGGACGCCTACGAACACTGAAGCTTTCTTT. It codes for CASSLAGTPTNTEAFF.

The V gene is TRBV5-1, the J gene TRBJ1-3; no reliable D call. V was pared by 0 bases and J by 4 bases, with 8 bases between. The germline V gene encodes CDR1 SGHRS and CDR2 YFSETQ. This CDR3 has 14 residues. The CDR3 nucleotides read TGCGCCAGCAGCTTGGACGGTAAAGGAAACACCATATATTTT. Translated: CASSLDGKGNTIYF.

In nucleotides, the CDR3 is TGTGCCAGCAGCCACCTACCCTTACCGGGACTCGGAGGCTCCTACGAGCAGTACTTC. Translation: CASSHLPLPGLGGSYEQYF. V and J are TRBV3-1 (or the pseudogene TRBV3-2) and TRBJ2-7; TRBD2 might be the D (6 bases). The germline V gene encodes CDR1 LGHDT and CDR2 YNNKEL (reference sequence). Trimming removed 3 bases at V and 0 bases at J, with 24 bases between. The CDR3 spans 19 residues.

This chain uses TRBV5-1 with TRBJ1-1; possibly TRBD1 for D (5 bases). V lost 4 bases to trimming and J lost 1 base, with 14 bases between them. Germline-derived CDR1 and CDR2 are SGHRS and YFSETQ. CDR3 length: 15 amino acids. CDR3 region: CASSRQGSQNTEAFF. In DNA form, the CDR3 reads TGCGCCAGCAGCCGCCAGGGCAGCCAGAACACTGAAGCTTTCTTT.

This clone was detected only once. The chain carries TRBV7-3 and TRBJ2-1, with D possibly called TRBD1 or TRBD2 (5 bases each). Trimming took 0 bases from V and 12 from J, leaving 9 bases between them. Germline V gene sequence: CDR1 SGHTA, CDR2 FQGTGA. The CDR3 covers 12 residues. CDR3: CASSLTPGRQFF. CDR3 DNA sequence: TGTGCCAGCAGCTTAACGCCGGGGCGGCAGTTCTTC.

The chain combines TRBV6-5 with TRBJ2-1, with TRBD1 identical over 9 bases. Germline assignment: CDR1 MNHEY and CDR2 SVGAGI. V gave up 2 bases and J gave up 7 bases; unmatched junction bases: 9. The CDR3 length is 16 residues. The CDR3 is CASSYGGTGRLNEQFF. The CDR3 region has the DNA TGTGCCAGCAGTTACGGCGGGACAGGGAGGCTTAATGAGCAGTTCTTC.

The genes are TRBV3-1 (or the pseudogene TRBV3-2) and TRBJ2-3; 16 bases match TRBD2. CDR3 size: 18 residues. J was trimmed by 3 bases and V by 5 bases; bases with no gene match: 8. Per germline, CDR1 LGHDT and CDR2 YNNKEL (reference sequence). The DNA of the CDR3 is TGTGCCAGCAGCGGGACTAGCGGGGGGGCCCTTGAGACAGATACGCAGTATTTT. Encoded protein: CASSGTSGGALETDTQYF.